The 20 T cell receptor beta chains listed next were all sequenced from one sample in a study of cytomegalovirus exposure and HLA in healthy donors. Amplification used 60 Vbeta primers and 13 Jbeta primers. Assay used: immunoSEQ multiplex PCR; TCRdb lists only in-frame clones, some missing. The repertoire has roughly 97,000 clones, over 8% of them found once; the top ten carry around 4.9%. Sequenced: PBMCs. Receptors originate from a man aged 45-60 years in good health and CMV-seropositive.

The J gene is TRBJ2-7, the V gene TRBV28; D might be TRBD2 (6 bases). There are 15 residues in the CDR3. CDR1 and CDR2 (germline): MDHEN, SYDVKM. V dropped 1 base and J dropped 3 bases, with 13 bases sitting between them. CDR3 nucleotides: TGTGCCAGCAGTTTATTGACGGGAGAGGTCTACGAGCAGTACTTC. As protein: CASSLLTGEVYEQYF.

The CDR3 here is CASSLRSGASNQPQHF. The CDR3 coding sequence is TGTGCCAGCAGCTTGCGGTCAGGGGCCAGCAATCAGCCCCAGCATTTT. The genes are TRBV5-6 and TRBJ1-5; D may be TRBD1 (6 bases). Per germline, CDR1 SGHDT and CDR2 YYEEEE. With 1 base removed from V and 1 base from J, the gap between germline ends came to 12 bases. This CDR3 is built from 16 residues.

This clone was detected a few times. The chain joins TRBV15 to TRBJ2-1, with a possible D match to TRBD2 (5 bases). The CDR3 covers 15 residues. Germline values: CDR1 LNHNV, CDR2 YYDKDF (reference sequence). Deletions cut 3 bases from V and 3 bases from J, with 12 bases between. This chain's CDR3 is CATSSGLGGYNEQFF. CDR3 DNA sequence: TGTGCCACCAGCAGCGGACTGGGCGGCTACAATGAGCAGTTCTTC. The variable domain in full, with the rest retrieved from reference TRBV15 and TRBJ2-1, is DAMVIQNPRYQVTQFGKPVTLSCSQTLNHNVMYWYQQKSSQAPKLLFHYYDKDFNNEADTPDNFQSRRPNTSFCFLDIRSPGLGDTAMYLCATSSGLGGYNEQFFGPGTRLTVL.

Ten or more counts support this clone. The chain employs TRBV12-5 and TRBJ1-1; tentative D call: TRBD1 (6 bases). The V gene's germline CDR1 is LGHNT and CDR2 FRNRAP. Trimming took off 6 bases at V and 4 bases at J, with 12 bases between the two ends. The CDR3 runs to 13 residues. The CDR3 protein is CASGLIRGTEAFF. In nucleotides, the CDR3 is TGTGCTAGTGGGTTAATCAGGGGCACTGAAGCTTTCTTT.

Written as DNA, the CDR3 is TGTGCGACACGTTTAAGGACAGGGGCCTACGAGCAGTACTTC. Translated: CATRLRTGAYEQYF. This chain joins TRBV2 and TRBJ2-7, with 9 bases matching TRBD1. CDR3 length equals 14 residues. Germline V gene data show CDR1 as SNHLY and CDR2 as FYNNEI.

This clone has a handful of counts. Here the CDR3 reads CASSRDRGQRSPLHF. CDR3 coding DNA: TGTGCCAGCAGTCGTGACAGGGGGCAGAGGTCACCCCTCCACTTT. V and J are TRBV2 and TRBJ1-6, with 10 bases aligning to TRBD1. The CDR3 is 15 residues long. CDR1 and CDR2 from the germline V gene are SNHLY and FYNNEI. V shed 5 bases and J 10 bases; nucleotides not matched to a gene: 8. Drawing the rest from reference TRBV2 and TRBJ1-6, the complete variable domain is EPEVTQTPSHQVTQMGQEVILRCVPISNHLYFYWYRQILGQKVEFLVSFYNNEISEKSEIFDDQFSVERPDGSNFTLKIRSTKLEDSAMYFCASSRDRGQRSPLHFGNGTRLTVT.

This clone occurred a few times. The chain has TRBV30 and TRBJ2-1; TRBD2 aligns across 7 bases. This CDR3 is built from 13 residues. Germline V gene sequence: CDR1 GTSNPN, CDR2 SVGIG (reference sequence). V gave up 0 bases and J gave up 4 bases; unmatched junction bases: 0. CDR3 sequence (DNA): TGTGCCTGGAGTGTCGGGGGGTACAATGAGCAGTTCTTC. Translation: CAWSVGGYNEQFF.

This clone was found a few times. Other nucleotide sequences in the sample specify the same CDR3. The J gene is TRBJ2-3, the V gene TRBV5-4; possible D gene TRBD1, 6 bases. The CDR3 is 13 residues long. Between the trimmed V and J ends, which lost 2 bases and 3 bases, there was a span of 7 bases. In germline, CDR1 is SGHNT, CDR2 YYREEE (reference sequence). CDR3 DNA sequence: TGTGCCAGCAGCTTACAGGGTACAGATACGCAGTATTTT. Translated: CASSLQGTDTQYF.

There are a few counts of this clone. The chain recombines TRBV7-3 with TRBJ1-4; D is unclear. Germline CDR1 reads SGHTA; CDR2 reads FQGTGA. This CDR3 region has 13 residues. The V end lost 3 bases, the J end lost 7 bases, and 9 bases lay between the germline ends. CDR3 in amino acids: CASSFAGGEKLFF. The CDR3 DNA reads TGTGCCAGCAGCTTCGCGGGAGGTGAAAAACTGTTTTTT.

This clone was counted between two and nine times. The chain recombines TRBV19 with TRBJ2-1; D is possibly TRBD1 (5 bases). This CDR3 region has 15 residues. The V end lost 6 bases, the J end lost 0 bases, and 12 bases lay between the germline ends. Germline V gene sequence: CDR1 LNHDA, CDR2 SQIVND (reference sequence). The CDR3 DNA reads as TGTGCCAGTAGCGTCAGGGCGAGCTCCTACAATGAGCAGTTCTTC. It codes for CASSVRASSYNEQFF.

The sample holds a few counts of this clone. The rearrangement links TRBV7-3 to TRBJ2-5; tentatively, D is TRBD1 (5 bases). CDR3 length: 14 amino acids. V shed 8 bases and J shed 9 bases, with 22 bases lying between them. Germline CDR1 reads SGHTA; CDR2 reads FQGTGA. The CDR3 sequence: CASGSWGSTGPQYF. The DNA for the CDR3 is TGTGCCAGCGGATCATGGGGCTCCACCGGCCCCCAGTACTTC.

The chain uses TRBV6-5 and TRBJ1-2; D ambiguous. The germline gives CDR1 MNHEY, CDR2 SVGAGI. This CDR3 is built from 13 residues. V lost 6 bases, J lost 1 base, and 9 bases lay in between. The CDR3 coding sequence is TGTGCCAGCAGCCTAATCCTTAACTATGGCTACACCTTC. Protein: CASSLILNYGYTF.

V usage is TRBV19 and J usage is TRBJ1-1; 8 bases map to TRBD1. Looked up from germline, CDR1 is LNHDA and CDR2 is SQIVND (reference sequence). Trimming removed 7 bases from V and 4 bases from J; junction bases left unmatched: 8. CDR3 length equals 14 residues. CDR3 sequence (DNA): TGTGCCAGTACCATTAGGACAGGGAGCACTGAAGCTTTCTTT. Amino acid sequence: CASTIRTGSTEAFF.

This clone was seen a few times. The rearrangement joins TRBV10-3 to TRBJ1-6; 7 positions match TRBD1. Losses at the gene ends were 4 bases for V and 9 bases for J; bases not matched to a gene: 3. The CDR3 consists of 13 residues. Germline CDR1 reads ENHRY; CDR2 reads SYGVKD. In nucleotides, the CDR3 is TGTGCCATCAGTGGACAGGGAGCTTCACCCCTCCACTTT. Its protein product is CAISGQGASPLHF.

The V gene is TRBV6-1, the J gene TRBJ2-7; TRBD1 is a possible D gene (5 bases). V was pared by 8 bases and J by 5 bases, with 16 bases between. This CDR3 is built from 13 residues. Looked up from germline, CDR1 is MNHNS and CDR2 is SASEGT. CDR3 in DNA: TGTGCCAGCGTCGTAGGGGATTCCAACGAGCAGTACTTC. Its protein product is CASVVGDSNEQYF.

This clone turned up a few times. The CDR3 DNA reads TGTGCCAGCAGTTTAACTAGCGGGACCCAGTACTTC. It codes for CASSLTSGTQYF. The chain couples TRBV28 to TRBJ2-5; 8 nucleotides agree with TRBD2. Germline V gene lookup returns CDR1 MDHEN and CDR2 SYDVKM. J gave up 7 bases and V 2 bases, and 0 bases lay outside the gene matches. The CDR3 has 12 residues.

This clone was seen a handful of times. V usage is TRBV2 and J usage is TRBJ2-7; the match to TRBD2 covers 9 bases. This CDR3 contains 13 residues. Germline-derived CDR1 and CDR2 are SNHLY and FYNNEI. V was clipped by 7 bases and J by 0 bases; unmatched bases: 1. The CDR3 coding sequence is TGTGCCAGCAAGCGGGAGGTCTCCTACGAGCAGTACTTC. Translated, it gives CASKREVSYEQYF. Full variable domain (rest looked up from reference TRBV2 and TRBJ2-7): EPEVTQTPSHQVTQMGQEVILRCVPISNHLYFYWYRQILGQKVEFLVSFYNNEISEKSEIFDDQFSVERPDGSNFTLKIRSTKLEDSAMYFCASKREVSYEQYFGPGTRLTVT.

A few counts support this clone. This sequence joins TRBV18 and TRBJ2-3, with 8 bases fitting TRBD1. V lost 5 bases to trimming and J lost 0 bases; unmatched junction nucleotides: 7. This CDR3 spans 16 amino acids. The germline gives CDR1 KGHSH, CDR2 LQKENI. This chain's CDR3 is CASSRTGITSTDTQYF. For the CDR3, the DNA is TGTGCCAGCTCAAGGACAGGGATTACTAGCACAGATACGCAGTATTTT.

About this clone: This likely stems from a read error, as it lies one base from a far larger clone. Other DNA sequences in the same sample also yield this CDR3. The rearrangement uses TRBV29-1 and TRBJ2-3; unclear D gene. The CDR3 sequence is 14 residues long. CDR1 SQVTM and CDR2 ANQGSEA come from the germline V gene. Here the CDR3 reads CSVVPYLSTDTQYF. The CDR3 DNA reads as TGCAGCGTTGTGCCTTACCTAAGCACAGATACGCAGTATTTC.

The V call is TRBV25-1, the J call TRBJ1-2, with 8 nucleotides matching TRBD1. The ends lost 5 bases at V and 6 bases at J; junction bases unmatched: 2. The CDR3 extends over 12 amino acids. Germline CDR1 and CDR2: MGHDK and SYGVNS. CDR3 protein: CASSIQGDGYTF. In DNA form, the CDR3 reads TGTGCCAGCAGTATACAGGGGGATGGCTACACCTTC.